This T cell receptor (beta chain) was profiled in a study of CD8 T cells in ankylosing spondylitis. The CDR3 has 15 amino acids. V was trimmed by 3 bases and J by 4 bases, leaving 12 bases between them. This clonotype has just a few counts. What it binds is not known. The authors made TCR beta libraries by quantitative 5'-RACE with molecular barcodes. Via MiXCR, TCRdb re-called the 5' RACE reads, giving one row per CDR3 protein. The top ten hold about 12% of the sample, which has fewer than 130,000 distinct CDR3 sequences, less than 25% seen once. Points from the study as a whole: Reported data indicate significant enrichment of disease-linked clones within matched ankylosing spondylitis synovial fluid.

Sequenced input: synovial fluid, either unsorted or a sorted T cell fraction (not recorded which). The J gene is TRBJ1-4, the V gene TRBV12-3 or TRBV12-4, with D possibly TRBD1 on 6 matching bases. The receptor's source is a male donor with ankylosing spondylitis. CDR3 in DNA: TGTGCCAGCAGTTTGGGGGGGGGCGTTAATGAAAAACTGTTTTTT. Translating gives CASSLGGGVNEKLFF.